The clone carrying this T cell receptor beta chain has a single count. Its matching antigen is unknown. The Oncomine TCR Beta short-read assay sequenced DNA from cultured CD4+ T cells. TCRdb itself ran the PCR reads through MiXCR, one entry per CDR3 protein. Among over 6,500 distinct CDR3 sequences listed, approximately 70% were seen once. This sample stems from a study of vaccination and CD4 T cells after COVID-19. Overall study context: The post-vaccine samples came a median around 72 days after dose two (range 14 to 241).

Treatment of the sample: approximately nine-day PBMC culture with coronavirus spike peptide pools or control peptides (ViraFEST assay). V lost 4 bases and J 0 bases, leaving 9 bases between the germline ends. This CDR3 region has 14 residues. Germline loops: CDR1 LGHDT, CDR2 YNNKEL (reference sequence). The sequence came from a human donor who had recovered from COVID-19. The chain carries TRBV3-1 and TRBJ1-1; D remains unclear. The sequenced sample was CD4+ T cells from blood, cultured in vitro. The CDR3 here is CASSLEGLNTEAFF. The CDR3 nucleotides read TGTGCCAGCAGCCTAGAAGGCCTGAACACTGAAGCTTTCTTT.